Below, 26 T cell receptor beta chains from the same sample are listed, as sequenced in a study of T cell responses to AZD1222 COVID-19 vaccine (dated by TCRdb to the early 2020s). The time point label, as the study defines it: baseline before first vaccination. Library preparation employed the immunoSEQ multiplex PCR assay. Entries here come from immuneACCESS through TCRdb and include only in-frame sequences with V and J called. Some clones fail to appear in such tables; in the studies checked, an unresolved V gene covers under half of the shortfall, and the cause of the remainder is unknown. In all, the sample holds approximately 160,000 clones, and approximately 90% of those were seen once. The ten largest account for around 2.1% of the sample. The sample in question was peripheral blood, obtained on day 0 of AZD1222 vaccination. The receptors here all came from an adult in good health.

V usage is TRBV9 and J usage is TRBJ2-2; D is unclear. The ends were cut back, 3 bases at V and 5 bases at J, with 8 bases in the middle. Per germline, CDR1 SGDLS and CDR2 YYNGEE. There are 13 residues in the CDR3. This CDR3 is CASSDDLTGELFF. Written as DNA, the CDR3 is TGTGCCAGCAGCGACGATCTAACCGGGGAGCTGTTTTTT.

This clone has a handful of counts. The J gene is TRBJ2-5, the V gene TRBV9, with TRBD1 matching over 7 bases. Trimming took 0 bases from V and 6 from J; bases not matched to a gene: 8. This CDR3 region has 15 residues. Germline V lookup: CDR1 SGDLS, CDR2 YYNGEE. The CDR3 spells CASSVGAGGRKTQYF. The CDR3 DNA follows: TGTGCCAGCAGCGTAGGGGCAGGGGGTAGGAAGACCCAGTACTTC.

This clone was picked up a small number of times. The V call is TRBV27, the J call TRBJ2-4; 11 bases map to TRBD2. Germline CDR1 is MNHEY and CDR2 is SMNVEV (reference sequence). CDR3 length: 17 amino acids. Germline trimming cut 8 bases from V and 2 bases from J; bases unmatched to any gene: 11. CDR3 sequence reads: CASLTSGSSVPKNIQYF. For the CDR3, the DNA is TGTGCCAGCCTCACTAGCGGGAGTTCCGTGCCCAAAAACATTCAGTACTTC.

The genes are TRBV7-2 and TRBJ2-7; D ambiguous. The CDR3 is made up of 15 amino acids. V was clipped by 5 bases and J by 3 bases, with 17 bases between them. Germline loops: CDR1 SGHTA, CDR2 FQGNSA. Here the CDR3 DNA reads TGTGCCAGCAGCCCCAGCCGCCAAGTAGGCTACGAGCAGTACTTC. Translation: CASSPSRQVGYEQYF.

The CDR3 sequence is CASSIGGTGAVELFF. CDR3 sequence (DNA): TGTGCCAGTAGTATTGGAGGGACAGGGGCGGTGGAGCTGTTTTTT. This sequence joins TRBV19 and TRBJ2-2, with TRBD1 matching 10 bases. V dropped 3 bases and J dropped 10; count of bases not matched to a gene: 8. The CDR3 consists of 15 residues. Germline loops: CDR1 LNHDA, CDR2 SQIVND (reference sequence).

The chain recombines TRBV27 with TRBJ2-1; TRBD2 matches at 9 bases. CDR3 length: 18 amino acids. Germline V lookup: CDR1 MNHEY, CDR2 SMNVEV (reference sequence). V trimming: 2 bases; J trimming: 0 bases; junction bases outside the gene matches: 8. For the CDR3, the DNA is TGTGCCAGCAGTTTAATAGCGGGAGTCCCATACTCCTACAATGAGCAGTTCTTC. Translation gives CASSLIAGVPYSYNEQFF.

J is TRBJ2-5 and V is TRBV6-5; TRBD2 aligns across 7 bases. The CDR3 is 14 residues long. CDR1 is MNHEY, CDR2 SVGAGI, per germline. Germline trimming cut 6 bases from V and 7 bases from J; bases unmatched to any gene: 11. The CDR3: CASRLGAGWATQYF. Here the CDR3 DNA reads TGTGCCAGCAGATTAGGAGCGGGATGGGCGACCCAGTACTTC.

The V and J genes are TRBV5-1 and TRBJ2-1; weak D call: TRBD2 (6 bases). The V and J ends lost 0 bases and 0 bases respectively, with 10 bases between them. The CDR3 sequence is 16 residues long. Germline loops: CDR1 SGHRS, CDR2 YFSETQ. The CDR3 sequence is CASSLGGKSSYNEQFF. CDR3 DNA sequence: TGCGCCAGCAGCTTGGGCGGGAAGAGCTCCTACAATGAGCAGTTCTTC.

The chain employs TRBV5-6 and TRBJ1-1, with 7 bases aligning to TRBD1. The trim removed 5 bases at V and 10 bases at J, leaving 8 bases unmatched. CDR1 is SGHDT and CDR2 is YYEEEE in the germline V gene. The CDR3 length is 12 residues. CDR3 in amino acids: CASSQGGVGAFF. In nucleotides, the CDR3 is TGTGCCAGCAGTCAGGGGGGAGTAGGAGCTTTCTTT. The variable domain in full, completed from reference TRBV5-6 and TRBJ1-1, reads DAGVTQSPTHLIKTRGQQVTLRCSPKSGHDTVSWYQQALGQGPQFIFQYYEEEERQRGNFPDRFSGHQFPNYSSELNVNALLLGDSALYLCASSQGGVGAFFGQGTRLTVV.

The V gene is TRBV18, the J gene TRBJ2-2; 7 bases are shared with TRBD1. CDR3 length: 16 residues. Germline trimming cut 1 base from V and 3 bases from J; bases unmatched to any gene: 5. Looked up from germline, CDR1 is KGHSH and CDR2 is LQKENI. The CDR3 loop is CASSPRGTVYTGELFF. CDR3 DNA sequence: TGTGCCAGCTCACCACGAGGGACAGTATACACCGGGGAGCTGTTTTTT. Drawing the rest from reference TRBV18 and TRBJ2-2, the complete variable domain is NAGVMQNPRHLVRRRGQEARLRCSPMKGHSHVYWYRQLPEEGLKFMVYLQKENIIDESGMPKERFSAEFPKEGPSILRIQQVVRGDSAAYFCASSPRGTVYTGELFFGEGSRLTVL.

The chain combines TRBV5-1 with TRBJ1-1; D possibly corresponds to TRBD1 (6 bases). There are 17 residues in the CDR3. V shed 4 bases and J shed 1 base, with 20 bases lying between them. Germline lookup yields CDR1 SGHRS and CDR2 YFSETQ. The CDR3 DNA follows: TGCGCCAGCAGCCGGACCCCGGGGGGCTCGGGGAACACTGAAGCTTTCTTT. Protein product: CASSRTPGGSGNTEAFF.

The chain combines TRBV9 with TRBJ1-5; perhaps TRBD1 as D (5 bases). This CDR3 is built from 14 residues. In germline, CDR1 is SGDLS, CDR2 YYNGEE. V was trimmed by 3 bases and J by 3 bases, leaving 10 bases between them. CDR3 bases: TGTGCCAGCAGCGAAATAGGGGCCAATCAGCCCCAGCATTTT. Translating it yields CASSEIGANQPQHF. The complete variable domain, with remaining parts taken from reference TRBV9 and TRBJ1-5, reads DSGVTQTPKHLITATGQRVTLRCSPRSGDLSVYWYQQSLDQGLQFLIQYYNGEERAKGNILERFSAQQFPDLHSELNLSSLELGDSALYFCASSEIGANQPQHFGDGTRLSIL.

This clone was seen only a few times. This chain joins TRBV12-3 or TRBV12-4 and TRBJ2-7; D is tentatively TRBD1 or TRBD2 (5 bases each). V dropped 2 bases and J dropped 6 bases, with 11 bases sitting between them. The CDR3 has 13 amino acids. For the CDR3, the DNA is TGTGCCAGCAGTTTAAGAGGGGCGGGCGAGCAGTACTTC. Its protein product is CASSLRGAGEQYF.

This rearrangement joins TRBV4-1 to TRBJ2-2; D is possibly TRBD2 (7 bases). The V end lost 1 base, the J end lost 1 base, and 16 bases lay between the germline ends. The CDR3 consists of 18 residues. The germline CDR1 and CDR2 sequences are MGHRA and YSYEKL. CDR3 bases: TGCGCCAGCAGCCAAGTAAGCGGGACACGAGGGAACACCGGGGAGCTGTTTTTT. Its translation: CASSQVSGTRGNTGELFF.

CDR3 bases: TGTGCCAGCAGTTACACGGACAGCTATGGCTACACCTTC. Translated: CASSYTDSYGYTF. The chain is built from TRBV6-5 and TRBJ1-2, with a possible D match to TRBD1 (6 bases). Germline loops: CDR1 MNHEY, CDR2 SVGAGI. The CDR3 is 13 residues long. Trimming shortened V by 2 bases and J by 4 bases, and 8 bases separated the two germline ends.

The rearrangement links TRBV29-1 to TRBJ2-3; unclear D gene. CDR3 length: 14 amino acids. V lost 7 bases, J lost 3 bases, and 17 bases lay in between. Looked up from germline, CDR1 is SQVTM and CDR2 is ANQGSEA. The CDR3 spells CSADLIVGTDTQYF. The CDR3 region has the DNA TGCAGCGCCGATCTTATTGTAGGAACAGATACGCAGTATTTT.

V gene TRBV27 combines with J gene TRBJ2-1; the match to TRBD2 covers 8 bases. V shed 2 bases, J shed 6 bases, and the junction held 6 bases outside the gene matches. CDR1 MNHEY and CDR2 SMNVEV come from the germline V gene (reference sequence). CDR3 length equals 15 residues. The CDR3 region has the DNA TGTGCCAGCAGTTTAAGTCCGGGAGGGGGCAATGAGCAGTTCTTC. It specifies CASSLSPGGGNEQFF.

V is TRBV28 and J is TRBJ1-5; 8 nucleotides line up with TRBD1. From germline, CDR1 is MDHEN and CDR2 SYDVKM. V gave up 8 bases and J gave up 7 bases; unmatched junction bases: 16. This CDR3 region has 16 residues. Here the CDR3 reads CASLTADRAYSQPQHF. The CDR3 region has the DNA TGTGCCAGCCTCACGGCGGACAGGGCTTATAGCCAGCCCCAGCATTTT.

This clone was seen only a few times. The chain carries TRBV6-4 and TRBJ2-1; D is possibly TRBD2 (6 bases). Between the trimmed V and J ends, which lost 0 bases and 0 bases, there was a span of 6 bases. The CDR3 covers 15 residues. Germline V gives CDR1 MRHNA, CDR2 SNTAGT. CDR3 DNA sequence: TGTGCCAGCAGTGACTCAGCGGGCTCCTACAATGAGCAGTTCTTC. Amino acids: CASSDSAGSYNEQFF.

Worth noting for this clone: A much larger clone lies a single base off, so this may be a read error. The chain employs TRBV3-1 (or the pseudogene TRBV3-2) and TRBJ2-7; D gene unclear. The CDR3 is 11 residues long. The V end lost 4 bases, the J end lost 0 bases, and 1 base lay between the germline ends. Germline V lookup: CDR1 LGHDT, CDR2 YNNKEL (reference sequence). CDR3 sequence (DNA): TGTGCCAGCAGCCCCTCCTACGAGCAGTACTTC. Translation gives CASSPSYEQYF.

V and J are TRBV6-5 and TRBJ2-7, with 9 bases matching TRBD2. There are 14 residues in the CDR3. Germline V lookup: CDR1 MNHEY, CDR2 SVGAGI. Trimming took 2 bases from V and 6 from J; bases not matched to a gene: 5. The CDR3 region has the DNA TGTGCCAGCAGTTACCCGGGACTAGCTGGCGAGCAGTACTTC. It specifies CASSYPGLAGEQYF.

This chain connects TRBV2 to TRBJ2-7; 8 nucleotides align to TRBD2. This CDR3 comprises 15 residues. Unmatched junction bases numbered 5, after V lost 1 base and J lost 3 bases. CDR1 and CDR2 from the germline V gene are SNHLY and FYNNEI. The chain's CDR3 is CASSEGLAGSYEQYF. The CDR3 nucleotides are TGTGCCAGCAGTGAAGGGCTAGCGGGTAGCTACGAGCAGTACTTC.

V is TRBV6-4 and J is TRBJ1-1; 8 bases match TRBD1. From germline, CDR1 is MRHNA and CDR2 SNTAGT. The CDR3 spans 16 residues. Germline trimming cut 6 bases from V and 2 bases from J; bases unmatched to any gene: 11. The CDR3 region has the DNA TGTGCCAGCAGCGATGAGGACAGGGTCTTAAACACTGAAGCTTTCTTT. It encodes CASSDEDRVLNTEAFF.

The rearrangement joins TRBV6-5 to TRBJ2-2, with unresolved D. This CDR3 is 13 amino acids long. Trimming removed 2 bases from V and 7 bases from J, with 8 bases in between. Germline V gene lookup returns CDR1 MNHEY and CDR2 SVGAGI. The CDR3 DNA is TGTGCCAGCAGTTACCAGCTGGGCGGGGAGCTGTTTTTT. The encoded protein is CASSYQLGGELFF.

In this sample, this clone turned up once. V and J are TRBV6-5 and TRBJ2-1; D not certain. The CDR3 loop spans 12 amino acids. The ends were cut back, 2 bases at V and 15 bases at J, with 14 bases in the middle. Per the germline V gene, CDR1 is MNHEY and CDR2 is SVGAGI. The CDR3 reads CASSYDRRRLFF. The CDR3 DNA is TGTGCCAGCAGTTACGATCGGCGCCGCCTGTTCTTC.

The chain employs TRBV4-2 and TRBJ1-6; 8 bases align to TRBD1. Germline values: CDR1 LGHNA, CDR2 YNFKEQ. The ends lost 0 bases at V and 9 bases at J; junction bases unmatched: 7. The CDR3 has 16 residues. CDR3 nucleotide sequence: TGTGCCAGCAGCCAAGAGGTCGGGACAGGACCTTCACCCCTCCACTTT. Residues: CASSQEVGTGPSPLHF.